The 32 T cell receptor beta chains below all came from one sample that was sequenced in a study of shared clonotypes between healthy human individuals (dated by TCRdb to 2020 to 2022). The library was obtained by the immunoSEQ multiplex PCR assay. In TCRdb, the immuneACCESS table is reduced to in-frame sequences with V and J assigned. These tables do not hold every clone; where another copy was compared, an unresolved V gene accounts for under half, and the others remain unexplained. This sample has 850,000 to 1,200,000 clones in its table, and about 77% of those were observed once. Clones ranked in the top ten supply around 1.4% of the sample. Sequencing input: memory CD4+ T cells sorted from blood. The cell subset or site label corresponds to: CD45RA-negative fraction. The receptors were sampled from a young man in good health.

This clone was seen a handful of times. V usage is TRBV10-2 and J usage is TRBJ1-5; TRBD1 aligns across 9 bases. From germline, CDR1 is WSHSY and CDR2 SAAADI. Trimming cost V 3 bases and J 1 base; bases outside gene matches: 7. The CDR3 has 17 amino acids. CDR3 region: CASSEVGQGRSNQPQHF. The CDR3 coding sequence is TGCGCCAGCAGTGAAGTGGGACAGGGTCGCAGCAATCAGCCCCAGCATTTT.

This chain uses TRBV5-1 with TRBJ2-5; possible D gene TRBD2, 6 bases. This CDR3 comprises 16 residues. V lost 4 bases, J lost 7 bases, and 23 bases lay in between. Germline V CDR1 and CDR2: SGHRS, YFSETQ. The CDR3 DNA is TGCGCCAGCAGCCTGGGAGGTATGGGCGCTCTCGTGACCCAGTACTTC. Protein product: CASSLGGMGALVTQYF.

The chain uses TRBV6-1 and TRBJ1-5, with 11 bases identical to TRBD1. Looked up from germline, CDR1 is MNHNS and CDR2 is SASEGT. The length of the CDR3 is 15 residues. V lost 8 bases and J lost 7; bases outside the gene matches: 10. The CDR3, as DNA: TGTGCCAGCGAGAGGCGGGGACAGGGGGGGCAGCCCCAGCATTTT. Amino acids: CASERRGQGGQPQHF.

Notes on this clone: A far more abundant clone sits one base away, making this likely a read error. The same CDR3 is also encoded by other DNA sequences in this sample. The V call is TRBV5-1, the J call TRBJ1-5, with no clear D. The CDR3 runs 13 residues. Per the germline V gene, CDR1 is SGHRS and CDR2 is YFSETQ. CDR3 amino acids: CASSLDTNQPQHF. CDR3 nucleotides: TGCGCCAGCAGCTTGGATACGAATCAGCCTCAGCATTTT.

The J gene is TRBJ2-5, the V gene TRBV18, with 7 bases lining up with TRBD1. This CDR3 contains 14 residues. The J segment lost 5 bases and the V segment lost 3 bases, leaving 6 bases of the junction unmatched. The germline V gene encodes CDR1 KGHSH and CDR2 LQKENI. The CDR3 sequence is CASSPQTGWETQYF. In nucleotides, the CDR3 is TGTGCCAGCTCACCTCAGACAGGGTGGGAGACCCAGTACTTC.

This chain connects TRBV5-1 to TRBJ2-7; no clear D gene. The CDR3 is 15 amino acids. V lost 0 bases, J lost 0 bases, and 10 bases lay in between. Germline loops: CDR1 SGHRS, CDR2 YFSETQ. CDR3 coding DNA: TGCGCCAGCAGCTTGGCGGCAGGAAGCTCCTACGAGCAGTACTTC. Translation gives CASSLAAGSSYEQYF.

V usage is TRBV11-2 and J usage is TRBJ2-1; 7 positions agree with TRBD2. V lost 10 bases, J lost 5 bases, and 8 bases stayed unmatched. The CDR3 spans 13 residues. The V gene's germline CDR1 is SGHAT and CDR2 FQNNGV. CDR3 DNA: TGTGCCACTCAGACCGGGACTAACAATGAGCAGTTCTTC. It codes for CATQTGTNNEQFF.

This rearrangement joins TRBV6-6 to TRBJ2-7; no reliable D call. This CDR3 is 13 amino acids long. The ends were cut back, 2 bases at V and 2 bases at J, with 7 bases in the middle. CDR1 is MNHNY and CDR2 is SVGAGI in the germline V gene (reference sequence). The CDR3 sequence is CASSYNSAYEQYF. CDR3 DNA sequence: TGTGCCAGCAGTTACAACAGTGCCTACGAGCAGTACTTC.

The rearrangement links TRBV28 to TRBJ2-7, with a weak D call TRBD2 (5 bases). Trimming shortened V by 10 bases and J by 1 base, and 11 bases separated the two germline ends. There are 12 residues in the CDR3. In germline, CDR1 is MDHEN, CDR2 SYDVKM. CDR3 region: CATLRTSYEQYF. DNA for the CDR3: TGTGCCACCCTTAGGACTTCCTACGAGCAGTACTTC.

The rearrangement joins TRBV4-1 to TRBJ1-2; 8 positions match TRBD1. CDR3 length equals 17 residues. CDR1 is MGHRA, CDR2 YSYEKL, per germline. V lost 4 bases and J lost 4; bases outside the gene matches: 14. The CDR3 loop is CASSRDQSGGSGYGYTF. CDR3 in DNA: TGCGCCAGCAGCCGAGACCAATCAGGGGGCAGTGGCTATGGCTACACCTTC.

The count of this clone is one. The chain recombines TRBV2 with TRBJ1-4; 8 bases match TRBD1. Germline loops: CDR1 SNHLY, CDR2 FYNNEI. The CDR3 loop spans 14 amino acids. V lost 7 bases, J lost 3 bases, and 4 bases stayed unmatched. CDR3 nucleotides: TGTGCCAGCATTGGACAGGGCCCTAATGAAAAACTGTTTTTT. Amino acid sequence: CASIGQGPNEKLFF.

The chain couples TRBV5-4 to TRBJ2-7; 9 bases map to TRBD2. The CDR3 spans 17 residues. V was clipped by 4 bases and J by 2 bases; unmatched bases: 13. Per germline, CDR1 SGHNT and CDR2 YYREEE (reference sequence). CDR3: CASSQGGRVPGAYEQYF. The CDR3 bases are TGTGCCAGCAGCCAGGGCGGGAGGGTTCCGGGGGCCTACGAGCAGTACTTC.

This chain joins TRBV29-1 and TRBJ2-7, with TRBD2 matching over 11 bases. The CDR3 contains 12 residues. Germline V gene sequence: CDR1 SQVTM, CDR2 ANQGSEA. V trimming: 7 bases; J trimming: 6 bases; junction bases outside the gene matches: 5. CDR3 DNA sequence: TGCAGCGCCGGGACTAGCGGTCGCGAGCAGTACTTC. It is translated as CSAGTSGREQYF.

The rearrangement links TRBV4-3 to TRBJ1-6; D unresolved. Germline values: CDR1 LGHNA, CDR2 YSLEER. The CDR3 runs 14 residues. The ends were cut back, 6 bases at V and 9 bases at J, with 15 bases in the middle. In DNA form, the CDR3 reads TGCGCCAGCAGAAAATCGGCAGGCGTTTCACCCCTCCACTTT. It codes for CASRKSAGVSPLHF.

CDR3: CASSNKNTGELFF. Written as DNA, the CDR3 is TGTGCCAGCAGTAACAAGAACACCGGGGAGCTGTTTTTT. V is TRBV6-6 and J is TRBJ2-2; D gene unclear. Looked up from germline, CDR1 is MNHNY and CDR2 is SVGAGI (reference sequence). V shed 5 bases and J shed 1 base, with 5 bases lying between them. This CDR3 is 13 amino acids long.

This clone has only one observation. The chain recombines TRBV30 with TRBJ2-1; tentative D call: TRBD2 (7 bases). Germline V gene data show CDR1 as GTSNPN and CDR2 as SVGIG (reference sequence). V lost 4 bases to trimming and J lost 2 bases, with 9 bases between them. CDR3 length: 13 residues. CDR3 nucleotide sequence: TGTGCCTGGAAGGGGGGGCCCTACAATGAGCAGTTCTTC. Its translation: CAWKGGPYNEQFF.

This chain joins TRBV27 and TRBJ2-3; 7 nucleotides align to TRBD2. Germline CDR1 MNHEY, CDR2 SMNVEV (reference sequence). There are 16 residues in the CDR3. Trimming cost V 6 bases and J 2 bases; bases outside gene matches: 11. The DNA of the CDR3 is TGTGCCAGCAGAGCGCTAACGGGGGGACTCACAGATACGCAGTATTTT. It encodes CASRALTGGLTDTQYF.

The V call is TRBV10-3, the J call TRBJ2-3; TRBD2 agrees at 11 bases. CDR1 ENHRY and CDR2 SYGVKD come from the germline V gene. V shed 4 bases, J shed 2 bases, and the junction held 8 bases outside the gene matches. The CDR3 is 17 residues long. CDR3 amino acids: CAISGRLAGTLTDTQYF. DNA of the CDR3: TGTGCCATCAGTGGTCGACTAGCGGGAACTCTCACAGATACGCAGTATTTT.

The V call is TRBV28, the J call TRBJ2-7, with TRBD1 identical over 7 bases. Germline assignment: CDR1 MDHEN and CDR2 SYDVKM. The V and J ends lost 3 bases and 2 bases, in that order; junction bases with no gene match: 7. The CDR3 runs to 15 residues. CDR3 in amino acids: CASSFIGTGAYEQYF. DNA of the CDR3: TGTGCCAGCAGTTTTATAGGTACAGGGGCCTACGAGCAGTACTTC.

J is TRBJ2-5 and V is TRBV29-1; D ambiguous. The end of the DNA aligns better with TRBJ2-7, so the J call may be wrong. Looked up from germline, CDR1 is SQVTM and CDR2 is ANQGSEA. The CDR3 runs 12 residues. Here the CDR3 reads CSVEASNYEQYF. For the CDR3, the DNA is TGCAGCGTTGAGGCCAGTAACTACGAGCAGTACTTC.

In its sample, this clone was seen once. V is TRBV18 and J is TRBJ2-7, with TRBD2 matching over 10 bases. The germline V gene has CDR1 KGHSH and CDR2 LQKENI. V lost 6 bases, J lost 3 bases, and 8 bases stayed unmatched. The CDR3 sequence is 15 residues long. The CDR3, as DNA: TGTGCCAGCTCGCCATCCGGGACTAGCGTCTACGAGCAGTACTTC. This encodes CASSPSGTSVYEQYF.

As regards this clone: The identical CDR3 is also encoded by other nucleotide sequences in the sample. The CDR3 DNA is TGTGCCAGCTCACCACCGTCCGAGACCCAGTACTTC. Encoded protein: CASSPPSETQYF. The chain combines TRBV18 with TRBJ2-5; D remains ambiguous. CDR1 KGHSH and CDR2 LQKENI come from the germline V gene. The CDR3 is made up of 12 amino acids. V dropped 0 bases and J dropped 5 bases, with 4 bases sitting between them. Based on the CDR3 plus reference TRBV18 and TRBJ2-5, the full variable domain is NAGVMQNPRHLVRRRGQEARLRCSPMKGHSHVYWYRQLPEEGLKFMVYLQKENIIDESGMPKERFSAEFPKEGPSILRIQQVVRGDSAAYFCASSPPSETQYFGPGTRLLVL.

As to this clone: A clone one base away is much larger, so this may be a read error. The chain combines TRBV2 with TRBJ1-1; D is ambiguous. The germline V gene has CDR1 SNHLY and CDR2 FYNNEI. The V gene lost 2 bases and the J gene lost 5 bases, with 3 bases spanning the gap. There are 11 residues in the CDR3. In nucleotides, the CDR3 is TGTGCCAGCAGTGAACTGACTGAAGCTTTCTTT. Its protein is CASSELTEAFF.

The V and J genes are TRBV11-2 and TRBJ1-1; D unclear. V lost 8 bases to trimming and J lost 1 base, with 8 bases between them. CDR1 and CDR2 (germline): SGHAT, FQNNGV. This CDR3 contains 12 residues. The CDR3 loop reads CASAAGNTEAFF. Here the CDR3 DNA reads TGTGCCAGCGCCGCTGGGAACACTGAAGCTTTCTTT.

Here the CDR3 reads CASRTGAGNTIYF. The CDR3, as DNA: TGCGCCAGCCGGACAGGGGCTGGAAACACCATATATTTT. The chain carries TRBV10-2 and TRBJ1-3; 9 nucleotides agree with TRBD1. J lost 2 bases, V lost 8 bases, and 1 base had no gene match. Germline CDR1 and CDR2: WSHSY and SAAADI. The CDR3 has 13 residues.

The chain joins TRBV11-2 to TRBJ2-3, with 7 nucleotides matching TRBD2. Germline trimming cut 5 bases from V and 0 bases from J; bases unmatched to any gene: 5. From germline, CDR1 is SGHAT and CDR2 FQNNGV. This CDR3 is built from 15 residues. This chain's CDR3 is CASSHGGSSTDTQYF. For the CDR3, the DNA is TGTGCCAGCAGCCACGGGGGGTCTAGCACAGATACGCAGTATTTT.

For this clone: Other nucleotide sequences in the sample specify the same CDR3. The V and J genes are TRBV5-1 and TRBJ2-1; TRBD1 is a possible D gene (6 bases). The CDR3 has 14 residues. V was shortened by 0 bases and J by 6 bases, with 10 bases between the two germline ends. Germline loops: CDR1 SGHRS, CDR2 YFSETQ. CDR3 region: CASSLDRVGNEQFF. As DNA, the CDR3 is TGCGCCAGCAGCTTGGACAGGGTGGGCAATGAGCAGTTCTTC.

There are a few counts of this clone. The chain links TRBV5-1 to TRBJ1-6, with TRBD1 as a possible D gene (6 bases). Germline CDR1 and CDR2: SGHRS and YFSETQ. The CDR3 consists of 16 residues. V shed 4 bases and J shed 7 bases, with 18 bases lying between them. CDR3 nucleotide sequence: TGCGCCAGCAGCACTTCCGGGACACAACGAAATTCACCCCTCCACTTT. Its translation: CASSTSGTQRNSPLHF.

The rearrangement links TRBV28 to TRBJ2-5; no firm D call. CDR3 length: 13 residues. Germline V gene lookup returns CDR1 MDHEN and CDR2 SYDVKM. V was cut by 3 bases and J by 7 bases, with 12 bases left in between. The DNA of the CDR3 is TGTGCCAGCAGTTTGGGTTCGATGGGGACCCAGTACTTC. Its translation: CASSLGSMGTQYF.

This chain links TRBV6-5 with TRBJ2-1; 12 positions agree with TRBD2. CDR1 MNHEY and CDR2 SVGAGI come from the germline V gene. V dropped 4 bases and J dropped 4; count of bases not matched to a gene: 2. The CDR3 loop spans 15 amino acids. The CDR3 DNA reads TGTGCCAGCAGTTCTAGCGGGAGGGTGTACAATGAGCAGTTCTTC. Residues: CASSSSGRVYNEQFF.

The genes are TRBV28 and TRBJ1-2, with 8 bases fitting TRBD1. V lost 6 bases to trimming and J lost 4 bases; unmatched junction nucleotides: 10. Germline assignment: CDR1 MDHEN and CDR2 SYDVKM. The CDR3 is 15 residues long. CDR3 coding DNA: TGTGCCAGCAGCTTACCTACAGGGGGAAGCTATGGCTACACCTTC. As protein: CASSLPTGGSYGYTF.

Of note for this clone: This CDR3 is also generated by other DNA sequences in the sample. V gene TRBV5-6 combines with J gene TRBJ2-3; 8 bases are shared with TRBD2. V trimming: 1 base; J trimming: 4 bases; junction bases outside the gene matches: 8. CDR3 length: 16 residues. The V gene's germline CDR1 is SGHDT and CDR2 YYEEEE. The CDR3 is CASSLRASGSSDTQYF. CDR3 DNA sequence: TGTGCCAGCAGCTTGAGGGCTAGCGGGTCTTCAGATACGCAGTATTTT.